The 13 T cell receptor beta chains below all came from one sample that was sequenced in a study of shared clonotypes between healthy human individuals. Sequencing used immunoSEQ multiplex PCR; TCRdb keeps in-frame clones, though not all of them. The sample records roughly 2,300,000 clones, around 92% being singletons. The sequencing sample was made of naive CD4+ T cells from PBMCs. The subset here: CD45RA+ positively selected. Source of these receptors: a man aged 18 to 35 in good health. Some clones in this sample may be carry-over from other donors' samples.

CDR3 residues: CASSQRSGSPNNEQFF. Written as DNA, the CDR3 is TGCGCCAGCAGCCAACGGTCGGGGTCTCCGAACAATGAGCAGTTCTTC. The chain combines TRBV4-3 with TRBJ2-1; D might be TRBD2 (5 bases). Trimming took off 2 bases at V and 5 bases at J, with 16 bases between the two ends. The CDR3 sequence is 16 residues long. Germline CDR1 and CDR2: LGHNA and YSLEER.

This chain connects TRBV29-1 to TRBJ1-1, with D tentatively TRBD1 (6 bases). The CDR3 is 15 amino acids. The V gene's germline CDR1 is SQVTM and CDR2 ANQGSEA. Trimming took off 4 bases at V and 1 base at J, with 16 bases between the two ends. CDR3 in DNA: TGCAGCGTTGGACAGGCGAGTGGGGCGAACACTGAAGCTTTCTTT. Its protein product is CSVGQASGANTEAFF. Combining the CDR3 with reference TRBV29-1 and TRBJ1-1 gives the whole variable domain SAVISQKPSRDICQRGTSLTIQCQVDSQVTMMFWYRQQPGQSLTLIATANQGSEATYESGFVIDKFPISRPNLTFSTLTVSNMSPEDSSIYLCSVGQASGANTEAFFGQGTRLTVV.

V is TRBV19 and J is TRBJ2-6, with D possibly matching TRBD2 (6 bases). There are 17 residues in the CDR3. V lost 2 bases and J 2 bases, leaving 13 bases between the germline ends. The germline V gene has CDR1 LNHDA and CDR2 SQIVND (reference sequence). CDR3 sequence: CASSIPSGGAGANVLTF. CDR3 sequence (DNA): TGTGCCAGTAGTATACCCTCCGGGGGAGCTGGGGCCAACGTCCTGACTTTC.

J is TRBJ1-4 and V is TRBV4-1; tentative D call: TRBD1 (6 bases). CDR1 MGHRA and CDR2 YSYEKL come from the germline V gene. The CDR3 is 14 amino acids. Trimming took off 1 base at V and 10 bases at J, with 13 bases between the two ends. The CDR3 protein is CASSQGLQGVKLFF. CDR3 coding DNA: TGCGCCAGCAGCCAAGGTCTACAGGGTGTAAAACTGTTTTTT.

The chain has TRBV30 and TRBJ1-2; TRBD1 matches 7 bases. The CDR3 length is 13 residues. From germline, CDR1 is GTSNPN and CDR2 SVGIG (reference sequence). Trimming at V came to 2 bases and at J to 4 bases, leaving 4 bases not matched to a gene. The CDR3 spells CAWSLTGSYGYTF. The CDR3 DNA follows: TGTGCCTGGAGTTTGACAGGGAGCTATGGCTACACCTTC. The whole variable domain, remainder taken from reference TRBV30 and TRBJ1-2, is SQTIHQWPATLVQPVGSPLSLECTVEGTSNPNLYWYRQAAGRGLQLLFYSVGIGQISSEVPQNLSASRPQDRQFILSSKKLLLSDSGFYLCAWSLTGSYGYTFGSGTRLTVV.

This clone was detected only once. The genes are TRBV5-1 and TRBJ2-7; D uncertain. The CDR3 covers 14 residues. The V end lost 0 bases, the J end lost 2 bases, and 9 bases lay between the germline ends. Germline V gives CDR1 SGHRS, CDR2 YFSETQ. The CDR3 DNA reads TGCGCCAGCAGCTTGGTTGCGACGGCCTACGAGCAGTACTTC. Protein: CASSLVATAYEQYF. The full variable domain, rest sourced from reference TRBV5-1 and TRBJ2-7, is KAGVTQTPRYLIKTRGQQVTLSCSPISGHRSVSWYQQTPGQGLQFLFEYFSETQRNKGNFPGRFSGRQFSNSRSEMNVSTLELGDSALYLCASSLVATAYEQYFGPGTRLTVT.

This sequence joins TRBV4-2 and TRBJ2-1; TRBD2 matches 7 bases. This CDR3 has 17 residues. The germline CDR1 and CDR2 sequences are LGHNA and YNFKEQ. Trimming took 0 bases from V and 0 from J; bases not matched to a gene: 5. In nucleotides, the CDR3 is TGTGCCAGCAGCCAAGACCCTGGCGGGAGCTCCTACAATGAGCAGTTCTTC. Protein: CASSQDPGGSSYNEQFF.

On this clone itself: Its ends do not fully match the called genes, so a read error is possible. The rearrangement joins TRBV5-6 to TRBJ2-6; 7 nucleotides line up with TRBD1. The V gene's germline CDR1 is SGHDT and CDR2 YYEEEE. The CDR3 is 19 residues long. The CDR3 DNA reads TGTGCCAGCAGCTTGGTAGGGACAGAACTTTACTCTGGAGCCAACGTCCTGACTTTC. The encoded protein is CASSLVGTELYSGANVLTF.

The chain links TRBV6-4 to TRBJ2-7; tentatively, D is TRBD2 (6 bases). The CDR3 is made up of 15 amino acids. Per germline, CDR1 MRHNA and CDR2 SNTAGT. Deletions cut 6 bases from V and 3 bases from J, with 18 bases between. The CDR3 DNA is TGTGCCAGCAGGGATCCCGCGGGGCCCCACTACGAGCAGTACTTC. Protein sequence: CASRDPAGPHYEQYF.

The chain joins TRBV18 to TRBJ2-2; D possibly matches TRBD1 or TRBD2 (6 bases each). V was pared by 4 bases and J by 4 bases, with 10 bases between. The CDR3 length is 14 residues. In germline, CDR1 is KGHSH, CDR2 LQKENI. The CDR3 here is CASSHGGITGELFF. The CDR3, as DNA: TGTGCCAGCTCACACGGGGGCATCACCGGGGAGCTGTTTTTT.

J is TRBJ2-2 and V is TRBV29-1; TRBD2 is a possible D gene (6 bases). From germline, CDR1 is SQVTM and CDR2 ANQGSEA. The CDR3 is 13 amino acids. Between the trimmed V and J ends, which lost 3 bases and 6 bases, there was a span of 11 bases. CDR3 bases: TGCAGCGTTGACGGGGGACGGTCCGGGGAGCTGTTTTTT. Its translation is CSVDGGRSGELFF.

This chain connects TRBV4-1 to TRBJ2-7; 11 nucleotides agree with TRBD2. This CDR3 has 17 residues. Looked up from germline, CDR1 is MGHRA and CDR2 is YSYEKL. With 4 bases clipped from V and 1 base from J, the junction kept 9 bases outside the gene matches. Here the CDR3 reads CASSLAPTSGSSYEQYF. In DNA, the CDR3 is TGCGCCAGCAGCCTCGCACCTACTAGCGGGAGTTCCTACGAGCAGTACTTC.

J is TRBJ1-2 and V is TRBV30; 10 bases fit TRBD1. Trimming cost V 0 bases and J 1 base; bases outside gene matches: 2. Germline CDR1 GTSNPN, CDR2 SVGIG (reference sequence). This CDR3 region has 15 residues. In DNA, the CDR3 is TGTGCCTGGAGTGTAGGGGACAGGGGTAACTATGGCTACACCTTC. It translates to CAWSVGDRGNYGYTF.